The 8 T cell receptor beta chains below were found in one sample sequenced in a study of cytomegalovirus exposure and HLA in healthy donors. Both 60 Vbeta primers and 13 Jbeta primers went into the PCR. Measured with immunoSEQ multiplex PCR; TCRdb has only the in-frame clones, and not every one. The sample holds around 150,000 clones; 75% to 80% are singletons and the top ten take 11% to 15%. Specimen: PBMCs. All receptors derive from a man aged 50 to 60 in good health and CMV-seropositive.

The chain carries TRBV7-9 and TRBJ1-1; 9 bases are shared with TRBD1. Trimming removed 4 bases from V and 0 bases from J; junction bases left unmatched: 0. This CDR3 region has 14 residues. Germline V lookup: CDR1 SEHNR, CDR2 FQNEAQ (reference sequence). Here the CDR3 reads CASSWTGVNTEAFF. CDR3 nucleotides: TGTGCCAGCAGCTGGACAGGGGTGAACACTGAAGCTTTCTTT. Drawing the rest from reference TRBV7-9 and TRBJ1-1, the complete variable domain is DTGVSQNPRHKITKRGQNVTFRCDPISEHNRLYWYRQTLGQGPEFLTYFQNEAQLEKSRLLSDRFSAERPKGSFSTLEIQRTEQGDSAMYLCASSWTGVNTEAFFGQGTRLTVV.

This clone appeared once. The chain joins TRBV5-4 to TRBJ2-1, with a weak D call TRBD1 (5 bases). The CDR3 has 18 residues. CDR1 is SGHNT and CDR2 is YYREEE in the germline V gene (reference sequence). The ends were cut back, 1 base at V and 0 bases at J, with 17 bases in the middle. The CDR3 DNA reads as TGTGCCAGCAGCTTGATGGGGCTAGGGCCCTCCTCCTACAATGAGCAGTTCTTC. It specifies CASSLMGLGPSSYNEQFF.

V gene TRBV9 combines with J gene TRBJ2-3, with D unclear. This CDR3 is built from 12 residues. The V and J ends lost 4 bases and 5 bases respectively, with 8 bases between them. CDR1 SGDLS and CDR2 YYNGEE come from the germline V gene. DNA for the CDR3: TGTGCCAGCAGCTCGTTAGAAGATACGCAGTATTTT. Protein: CASSSLEDTQYF.

This clone occurred a few times. V usage is TRBV5-1 and J usage is TRBJ2-5; tentative D call: TRBD2 (7 bases). The V gene's germline CDR1 is SGHRS and CDR2 YFSETQ. V lost 5 bases to trimming and J lost 4 bases, with 21 bases between them. The CDR3 covers 16 residues. The CDR3 DNA is TGCGCCAGCAGAGGGACGGGGGGCCTTCCGGGAGAGACCCAGTACTTC. It yields the protein CASRGTGGLPGETQYF. The entire variable domain, with the rest obtained from reference TRBV5-1 and TRBJ2-5, is as follows: KAGVTQTPRYLIKTRGQQVTLSCSPISGHRSVSWYQQTPGQGLQFLFEYFSETQRNKGNFPGRFSGRQFSNSRSEMNVSTLELGDSALYLCASRGTGGLPGETQYFGPGTRLLVL.

J is TRBJ1-4 and V is TRBV4-1; TRBD1 might be the D (6 bases). Trimming took 1 base from V and 8 from J, leaving 14 bases between them. The CDR3 totals 15 residues. Per germline, CDR1 MGHRA and CDR2 YSYEKL. The CDR3 protein is CASSQVSGAGEKLFF. The CDR3, as DNA: TGCGCCAGCAGCCAAGTTTCAGGGGCCGGCGAAAAACTGTTTTTT.

The chain links TRBV6-1 to TRBJ1-4; D is unresolved. Germline V gene sequence: CDR1 MNHNS, CDR2 SASEGT. V was clipped by 2 bases and J by 3 bases, with 10 bases between them. The CDR3 runs 15 residues. The CDR3 bases are TGTGCCAGCAGTGAATTGAGAGGGCCTAATGAAAAACTGTTTTTT. Protein: CASSELRGPNEKLFF.

The rearrangement uses TRBV4-3 and TRBJ2-1; the D gene is possibly TRBD1 (6 bases). V dropped 6 bases and J dropped 6 bases, with 12 bases sitting between them. Germline V gene lookup returns CDR1 LGHNA and CDR2 YSLEER. This CDR3 is 13 amino acids long. As DNA, the CDR3 is TGCGCCAGCAGTATGGACAGAACCAATGAGCAGTTCTTC. As protein: CASSMDRTNEQFF.

J is TRBJ2-3 and V is TRBV28, with D perhaps TRBD2 (5 bases). Germline values: CDR1 MDHEN, CDR2 SYDVKM. The V and J ends lost 8 bases and 2 bases respectively, with 17 bases between them. The CDR3 has 15 amino acids. The CDR3 sequence: CASGRISRFTDTQYF. CDR3 sequence (DNA): TGTGCCAGCGGGAGAATTTCACGATTCACAGATACGCAGTATTTT. The full variable domain, in which reference TRBV28 and TRBJ2-3 provide the parts outside the CDR3, is DVKVTQSSRYLVKRTGEKVFLECVQDMDHENMFWYRQDPGLGLRLIYFSYDVKMKEKGDIPEGYSVSREKKERFSLILESASTNQTSMYLCASGRISRFTDTQYFGPGTRLTVL.